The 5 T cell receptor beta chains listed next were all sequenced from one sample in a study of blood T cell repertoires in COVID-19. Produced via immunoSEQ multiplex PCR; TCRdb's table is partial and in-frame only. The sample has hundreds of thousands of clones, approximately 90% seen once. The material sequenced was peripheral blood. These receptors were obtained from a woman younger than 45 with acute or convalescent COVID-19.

This CDR3 reads CASSEGSGGPWDQYF. CDR3 in DNA: TGTGCCAGCAGTGAAGGTAGCGGGGGGCCCTGGGACCAGTACTTC. This chain joins TRBV6-1 and TRBJ2-5; 10 nucleotides match TRBD2. Germline V gene sequence: CDR1 MNHNS, CDR2 SASEGT. There are 15 residues in the CDR3. After removal of 1 base from V and 10 bases from J, the junction contained 9 bases not matched to a gene.

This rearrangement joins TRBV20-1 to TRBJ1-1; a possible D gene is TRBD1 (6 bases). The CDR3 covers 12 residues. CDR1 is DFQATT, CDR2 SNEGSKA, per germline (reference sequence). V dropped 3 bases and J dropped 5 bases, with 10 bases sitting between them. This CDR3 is CSASTGPTEAFF. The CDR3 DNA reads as TGCAGTGCTAGTACAGGGCCTACTGAAGCTTTCTTT.

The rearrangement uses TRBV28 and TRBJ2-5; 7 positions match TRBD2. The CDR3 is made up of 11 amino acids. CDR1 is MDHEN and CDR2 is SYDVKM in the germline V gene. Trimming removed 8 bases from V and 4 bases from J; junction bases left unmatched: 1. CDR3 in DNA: TGTGCCAGCGGGGAGGGAGAGACCCAGTACTTC. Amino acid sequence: CASGEGETQYF. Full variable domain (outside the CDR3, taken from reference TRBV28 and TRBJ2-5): DVKVTQSSRYLVKRTGEKVFLECVQDMDHENMFWYRQDPGLGLRLIYFSYDVKMKEKGDIPEGYSVSREKKERFSLILESASTNQTSMYLCASGEGETQYFGPGTRLLVL.

The CDR3 region is CASSLAGVRYEQYF. The CDR3 region has the DNA TGTGCCAGCAGCTTAGCGGGGGTTCGGTACGAGCAGTACTTC. The chain links TRBV11-2 to TRBJ2-7; D possibly corresponds to TRBD2 (6 bases). Germline loops: CDR1 SGHAT, CDR2 FQNNGV. The CDR3 covers 14 residues. Deletions cut 1 base from V and 4 bases from J, with 11 bases between. Complete variable domain (other parts from reference TRBV11-2 and TRBJ2-7): EAGVAQSPRYKIIEKRQSVAFWCNPISGHATLYWYQQILGQGPKLLIQFQNNGVVDDSQLPKDRFSAERLKGVDSTLKIQPAKLEDSAVYLCASSLAGVRYEQYFGPGTRLTVT.

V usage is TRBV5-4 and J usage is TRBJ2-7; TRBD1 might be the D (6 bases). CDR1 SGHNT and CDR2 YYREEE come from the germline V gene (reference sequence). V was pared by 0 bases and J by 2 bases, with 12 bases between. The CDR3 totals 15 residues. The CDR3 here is CASSLGGTQPYEQYF. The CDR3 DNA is TGTGCCAGCAGCTTGGGAGGGACACAACCCTACGAGCAGTACTTC.